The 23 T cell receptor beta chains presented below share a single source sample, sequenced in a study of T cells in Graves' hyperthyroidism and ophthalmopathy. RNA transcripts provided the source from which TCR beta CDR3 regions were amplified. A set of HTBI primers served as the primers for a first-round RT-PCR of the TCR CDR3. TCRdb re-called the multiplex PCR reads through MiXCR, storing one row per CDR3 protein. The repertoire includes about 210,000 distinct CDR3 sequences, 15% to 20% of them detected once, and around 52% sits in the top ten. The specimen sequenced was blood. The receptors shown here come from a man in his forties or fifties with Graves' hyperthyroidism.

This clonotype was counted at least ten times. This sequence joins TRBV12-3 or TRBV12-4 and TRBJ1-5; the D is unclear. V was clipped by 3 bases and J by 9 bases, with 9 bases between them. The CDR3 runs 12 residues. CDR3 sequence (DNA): TGTGCCAGCAGTTTCCACGGTTTGCCCCAGCATTTT. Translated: CASSFHGLPQHF.

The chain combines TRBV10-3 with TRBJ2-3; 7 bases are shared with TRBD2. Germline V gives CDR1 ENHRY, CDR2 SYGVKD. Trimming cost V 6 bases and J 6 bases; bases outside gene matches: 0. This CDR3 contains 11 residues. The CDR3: CAIRREDTQYF. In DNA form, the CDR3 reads TGTGCCATCAGGCGGGAGGATACGCAGTATTTT.

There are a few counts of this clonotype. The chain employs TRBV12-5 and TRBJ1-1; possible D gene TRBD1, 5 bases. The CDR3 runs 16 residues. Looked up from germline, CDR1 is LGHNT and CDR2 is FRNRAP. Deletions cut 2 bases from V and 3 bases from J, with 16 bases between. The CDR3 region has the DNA TGTGCTAGTGGTTTGTCGGATTGGGTAGGGGACACTGAAGCTTTCTTT. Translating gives CASGLSDWVGDTEAFF.

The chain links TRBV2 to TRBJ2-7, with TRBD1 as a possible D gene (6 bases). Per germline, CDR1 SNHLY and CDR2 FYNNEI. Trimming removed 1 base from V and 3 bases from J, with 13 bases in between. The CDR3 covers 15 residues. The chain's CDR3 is CASSEGQGMLYEQYF. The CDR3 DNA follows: TGTGCCAGCAGTGAAGGGCAGGGGATGCTCTACGAGCAGTACTTC.

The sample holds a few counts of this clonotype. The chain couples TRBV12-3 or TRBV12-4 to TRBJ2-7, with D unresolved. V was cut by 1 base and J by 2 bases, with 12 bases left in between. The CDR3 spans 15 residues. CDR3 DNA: TGTGCCAGCAGTTTAGATAGCACAATTCCCTACGAGCAGTACTTC. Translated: CASSLDSTIPYEQYF.

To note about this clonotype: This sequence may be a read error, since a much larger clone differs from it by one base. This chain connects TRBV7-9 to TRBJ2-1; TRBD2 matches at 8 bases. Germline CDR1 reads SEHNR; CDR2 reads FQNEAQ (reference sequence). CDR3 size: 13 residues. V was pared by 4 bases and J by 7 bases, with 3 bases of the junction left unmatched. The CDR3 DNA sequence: TGTGCCAGCAGCTGGGCTAGCGGGAATGAGCAGTTCTTC. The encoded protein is CASSWASGNEQFF.

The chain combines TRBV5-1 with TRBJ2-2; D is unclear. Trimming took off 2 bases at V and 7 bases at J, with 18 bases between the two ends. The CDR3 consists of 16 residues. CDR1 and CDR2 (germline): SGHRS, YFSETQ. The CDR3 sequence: CASSLVEHRSNGELFF. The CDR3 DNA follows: TGCGCCAGCAGCTTAGTAGAGCACAGAAGCAACGGGGAGCTGTTTTTT.

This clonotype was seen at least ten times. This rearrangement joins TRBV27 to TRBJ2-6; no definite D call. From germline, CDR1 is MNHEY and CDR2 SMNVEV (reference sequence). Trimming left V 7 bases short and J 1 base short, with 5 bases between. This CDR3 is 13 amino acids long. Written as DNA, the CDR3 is TGTGCCAGCACTTGGTCTGGGGCCAACGTCCTGACTTTC. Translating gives CASTWSGANVLTF.

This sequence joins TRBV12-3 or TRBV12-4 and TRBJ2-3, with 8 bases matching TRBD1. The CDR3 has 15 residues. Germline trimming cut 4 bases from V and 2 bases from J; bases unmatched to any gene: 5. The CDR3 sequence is CASSYTGQVTDTQYF. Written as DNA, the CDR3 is TGTGCCAGCAGTTATACGGGACAGGTCACAGATACGCAGTATTTT.

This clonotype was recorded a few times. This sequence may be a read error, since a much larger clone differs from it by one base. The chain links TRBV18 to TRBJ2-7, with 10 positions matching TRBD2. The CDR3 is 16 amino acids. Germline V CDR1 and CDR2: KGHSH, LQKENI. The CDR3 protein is CASSRNLAGAPYERYF. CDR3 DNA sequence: TGTGCCAGCTCACGTAATCTAGCGGGAGCGCCCTACGAGCGGTACTTC.

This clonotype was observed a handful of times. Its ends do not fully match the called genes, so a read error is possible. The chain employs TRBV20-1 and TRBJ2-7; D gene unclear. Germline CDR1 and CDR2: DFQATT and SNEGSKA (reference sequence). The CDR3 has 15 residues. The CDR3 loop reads CSASWSLTSSYEQCF. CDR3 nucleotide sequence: TGCAGTGCTAGCTGGTCGCTTACGAGCTCCTACGAGCAGTGCTTC.

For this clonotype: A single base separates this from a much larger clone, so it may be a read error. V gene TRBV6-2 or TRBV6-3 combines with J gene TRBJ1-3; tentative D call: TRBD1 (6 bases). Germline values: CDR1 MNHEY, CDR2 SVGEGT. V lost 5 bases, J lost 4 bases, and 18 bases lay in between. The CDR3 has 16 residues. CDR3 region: CASSKWTASSGNTIYF. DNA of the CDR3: TGTGCCAGCAGTAAATGGACAGCATCTTCGGGAAACACCATATATTTT.

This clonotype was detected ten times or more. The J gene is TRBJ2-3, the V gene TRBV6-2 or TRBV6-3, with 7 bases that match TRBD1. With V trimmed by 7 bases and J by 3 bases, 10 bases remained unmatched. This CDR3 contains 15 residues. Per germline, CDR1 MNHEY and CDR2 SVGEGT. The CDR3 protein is CASMSPGQQTDTQYF. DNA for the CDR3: TGTGCCAGCATGAGCCCGGGACAGCAAACAGATACGCAGTATTTT.

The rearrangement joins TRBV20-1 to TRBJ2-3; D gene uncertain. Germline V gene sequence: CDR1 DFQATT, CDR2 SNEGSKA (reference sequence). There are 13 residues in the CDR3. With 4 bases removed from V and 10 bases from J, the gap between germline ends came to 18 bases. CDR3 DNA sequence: TGCAGTGCTACCGGACGCGTCGAGTGGTCGCAGTATTTT. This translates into CSATGRVEWSQYF.

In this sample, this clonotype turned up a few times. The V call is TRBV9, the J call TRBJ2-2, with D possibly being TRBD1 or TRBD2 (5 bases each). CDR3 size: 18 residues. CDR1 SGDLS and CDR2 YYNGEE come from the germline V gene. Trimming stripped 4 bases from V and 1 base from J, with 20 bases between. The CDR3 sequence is CASSPRYGARLNTGELFF. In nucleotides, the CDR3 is TGTGCCAGCAGCCCGAGGTACGGGGCGCGCCTGAACACCGGGGAGCTGTTTTTT.

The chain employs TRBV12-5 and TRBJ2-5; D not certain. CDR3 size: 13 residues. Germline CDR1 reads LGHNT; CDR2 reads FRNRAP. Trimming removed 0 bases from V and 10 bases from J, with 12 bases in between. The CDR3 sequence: CASGLVRVSLQYF. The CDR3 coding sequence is TGTGCTAGTGGTTTGGTAAGAGTCAGCCTCCAGTACTTC.

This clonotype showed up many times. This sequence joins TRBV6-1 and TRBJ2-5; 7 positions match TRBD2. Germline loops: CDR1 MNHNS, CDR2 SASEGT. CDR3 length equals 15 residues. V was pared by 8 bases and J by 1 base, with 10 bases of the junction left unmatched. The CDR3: CASQHPREAQETQYF. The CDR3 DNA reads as TGTGCCAGCCAGCACCCTCGGGAGGCCCAAGAGACCCAGTACTTC.

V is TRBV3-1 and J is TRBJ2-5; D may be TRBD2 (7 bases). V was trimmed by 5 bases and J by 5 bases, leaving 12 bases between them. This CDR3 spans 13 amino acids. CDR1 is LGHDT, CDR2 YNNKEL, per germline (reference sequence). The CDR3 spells CASSGLGGETQYF. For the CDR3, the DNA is TGTGCCAGCAGCGGACTAGGGGGGGAGACCCAGTACTTC.

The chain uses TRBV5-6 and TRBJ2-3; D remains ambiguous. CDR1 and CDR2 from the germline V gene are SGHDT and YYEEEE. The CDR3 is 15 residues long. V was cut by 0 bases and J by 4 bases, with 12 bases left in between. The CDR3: CASSLVGIRADTQYF. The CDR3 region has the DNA TGTGCCAGCAGCTTGGTAGGGATAAGAGCAGATACGCAGTATTTT.

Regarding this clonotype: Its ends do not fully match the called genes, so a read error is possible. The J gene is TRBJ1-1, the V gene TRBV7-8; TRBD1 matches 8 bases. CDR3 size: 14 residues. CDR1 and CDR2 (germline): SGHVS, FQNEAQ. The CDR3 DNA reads TGTGCCAGCAGCTCCTGGACAGGGAACACTGAAGCTCTCTTT. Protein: CASSSWTGNTEALF.

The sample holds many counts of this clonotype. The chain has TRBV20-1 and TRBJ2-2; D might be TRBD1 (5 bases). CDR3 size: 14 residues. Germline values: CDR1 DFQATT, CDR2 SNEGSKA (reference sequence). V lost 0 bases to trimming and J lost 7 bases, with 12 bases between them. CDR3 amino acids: CSAREKGDVGELFF. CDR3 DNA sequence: TGCAGTGCTAGAGAGAAAGGGGATGTCGGGGAGCTGTTTTTT.

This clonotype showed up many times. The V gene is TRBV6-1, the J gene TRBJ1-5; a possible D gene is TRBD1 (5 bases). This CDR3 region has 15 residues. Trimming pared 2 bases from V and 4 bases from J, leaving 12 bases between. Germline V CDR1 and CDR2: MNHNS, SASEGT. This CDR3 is CASSEWRQGNQPQHF. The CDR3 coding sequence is TGTGCCAGCAGTGAATGGAGGCAGGGTAATCAGCCCCAGCATTTT.

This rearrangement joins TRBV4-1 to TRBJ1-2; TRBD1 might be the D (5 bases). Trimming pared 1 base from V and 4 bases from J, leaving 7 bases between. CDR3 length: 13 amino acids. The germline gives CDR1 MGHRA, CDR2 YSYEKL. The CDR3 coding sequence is TGCGCCAGCAGCCAAGGGGGCCGCTATGGCTACACCTTC. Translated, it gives CASSQGGRYGYTF.